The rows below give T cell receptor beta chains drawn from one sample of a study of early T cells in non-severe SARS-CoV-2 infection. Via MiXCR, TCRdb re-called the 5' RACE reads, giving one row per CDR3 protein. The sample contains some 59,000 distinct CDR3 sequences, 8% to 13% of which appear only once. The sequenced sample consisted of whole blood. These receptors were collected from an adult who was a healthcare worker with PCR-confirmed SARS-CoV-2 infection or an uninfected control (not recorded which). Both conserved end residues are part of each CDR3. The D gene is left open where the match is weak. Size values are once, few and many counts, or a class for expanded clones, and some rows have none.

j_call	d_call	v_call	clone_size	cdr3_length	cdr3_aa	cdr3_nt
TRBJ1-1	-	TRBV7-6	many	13	CASSFQLNTEAFF	TGTGCCAGCAGCTTCCAACTGAACACTGAAGCTTTCTTT
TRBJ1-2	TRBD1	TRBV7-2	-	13	CASRAGGGYGYTF	TGTGCCAGCAGAGCAGGGGGCGGCTATGGCTACACCTTC
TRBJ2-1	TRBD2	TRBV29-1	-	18	CSVSRLAGGSRSYNEQFF	TGCAGCGTTTCTAGACTAGCGGGAGGGAGTAGGTCCTACAATGAGCAGTTCTTC
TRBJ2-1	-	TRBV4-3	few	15	CASSQAWGYYNEQFF	TGCGCCAGCAGCCAGGCATGGGGGTACTACAATGAGCAGTTCTTC
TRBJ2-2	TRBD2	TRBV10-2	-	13	CASASREGGELFF	TGCGCCAGCGCGTCGCGGGAGGGCGGGGAGCTGTTTTTT
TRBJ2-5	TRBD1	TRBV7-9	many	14	CASSLGQGEETQYF	TGTGCCAGCAGCCTGGGACAGGGGGAAGAGACCCAGTACTTC
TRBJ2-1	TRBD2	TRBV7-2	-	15	CASSVGTSAYNEQFF	TGTGCCAGCAGCGTGGGGACTAGTGCCTACAATGAGCAGTTCTTC
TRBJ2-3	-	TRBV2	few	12	CASSPEGDTQYF	TGTGCCAGCTCCCCCGAAGGGGATACGCAGTATTTT
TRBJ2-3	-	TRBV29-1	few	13	CSVDRGGTDTQYF	TGCAGCGTTGATCGCGGGGGCACAGATACGCAGTATTTT
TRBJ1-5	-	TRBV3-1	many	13	CASSRTGYQPQHF	TGTGCCAGCAGCCGAACAGGTTATCAGCCCCAGCATTTT
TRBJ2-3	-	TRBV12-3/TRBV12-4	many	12	CASSQRVLTQYF	TGTGCCAGCAGTCAAAGGGTCCTTACGCAGTATTTT
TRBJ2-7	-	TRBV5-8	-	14	CASSLAGLSYEQYF	TGTGCCAGCAGCTTGGCGGGACTCTCCTACGAGCAGTACTTC
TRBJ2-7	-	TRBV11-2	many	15	CASSLFPIGPYEQYF	TGTGCCAGCAGCTTATTTCCCATTGGTCCCTACGAGCAGTACTTC
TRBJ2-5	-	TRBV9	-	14	CASSVDPGSETQYF	TGTGCCAGCAGCGTAGACCCAGGATCAGAGACCCAGTACTTC
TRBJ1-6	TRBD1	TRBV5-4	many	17	CASSLGRGRIPNSPLHF	TGTGCCAGCAGCTTGGGCAGGGGGCGAATTCCTAATTCACCCCTCCACTTT
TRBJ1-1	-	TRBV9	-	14	CASSVVGGATEAFF	TGTGCCAGCAGCGTAGTTGGAGGGGCCACTGAAGCTTTCTTT
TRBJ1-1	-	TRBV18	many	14	CASSPLTGNTEAFF	TGTGCCAGCTCACCATTGACGGGAAACACTGAAGCTTTCTTT
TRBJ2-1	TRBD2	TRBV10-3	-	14	CATRTSGSIYEQFF	TGTGCCACGAGGACTAGCGGGAGTATCTATGAGCAGTTCTTC
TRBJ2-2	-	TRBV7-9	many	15	CASSSQGPNTGELFF	TGTGCCAGCAGCTCGCAGGGCCCGAACACCGGGGAGCTGTTTTTT
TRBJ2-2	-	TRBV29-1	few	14	CSVGNSQNTGELFF	TGCAGCGTTGGGAACTCCCAGAACACCGGGGAGCTGTTTTTT
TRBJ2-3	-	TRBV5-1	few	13	CASTLLSTDTQYF	TGCGCCAGCACCCTCCTAAGCACAGATACGCAGTATTTT
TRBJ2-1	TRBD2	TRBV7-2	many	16	CASPGTSGSPRNEQFF	TGTGCCAGCCCCGGGACTAGCGGGAGCCCAAGGAATGAGCAGTTCTTC
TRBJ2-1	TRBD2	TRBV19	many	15	CASSMSGVDYNEQFF	TGTGCCAGTAGTATGAGCGGGGTCGACTACAATGAGCAGTTCTTC
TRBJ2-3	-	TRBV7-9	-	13	CASSPRGGTTQYF	TGTGCCAGCAGCCCAAGGGGGGGGACTACGCAGTATTTT
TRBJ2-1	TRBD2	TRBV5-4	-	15	CASSQTSRVYNEQFF	TGTGCCAGCAGCCAGACTAGCAGGGTCTACAATGAGCAGTTCTTC
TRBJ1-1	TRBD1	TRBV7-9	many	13	CASSLATGTEAFF	TGTGCCAGCAGCTTAGCGACAGGGACTGAAGCTTTCTTT
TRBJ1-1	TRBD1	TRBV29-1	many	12	CSVDRVGTEAFF	TGCAGCGTGGACAGGGTGGGCACTGAAGCTTTCTTT
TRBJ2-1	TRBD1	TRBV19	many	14	CASSNQGGYGEQFF	TGTGCCAGTAGTAACCAAGGGGGCTATGGTGAGCAGTTCTTC
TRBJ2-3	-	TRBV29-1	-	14	CSVAINRLTDTQYF	TGCAGCGTTGCAATAAACCGGCTCACAGATACGCAGTATTTT
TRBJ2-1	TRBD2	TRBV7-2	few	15	CASTRPGLAENEQFF	TGTGCCAGCACCCGACCGGGACTAGCGGAAAATGAGCAGTTCTTC
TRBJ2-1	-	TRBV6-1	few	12	CASSSTGYEQFF	TGTGCCAGCTCGTCCACAGGCTATGAGCAGTTCTTC
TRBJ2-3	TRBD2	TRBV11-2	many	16	CASRLLAGAITDTQYF	TGTGCCAGCAGGCTCCTAGCGGGGGCGATCACAGATACGCAGTATTTT
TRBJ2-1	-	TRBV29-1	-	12	CSVAGNYNEQFF	TGCAGCGTTGCGGGGAACTACAATGAGCAGTTCTTC
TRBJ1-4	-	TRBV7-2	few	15	CASSIRGGTNEKLFF	TGTGCCAGCAGCATCAGGGGTGGTACTAATGAAAAACTGTTTTTT
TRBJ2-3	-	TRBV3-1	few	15	CASTPSWGRTDTQYF	TGTGCCAGCACCCCTAGCTGGGGGAGAACAGATACGCAGTATTTT
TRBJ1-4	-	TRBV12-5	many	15	CASGRRDAENEKLFF	TGTGCTAGTGGACGCCGGGACGCTGAAAATGAAAAACTGTTTTTT
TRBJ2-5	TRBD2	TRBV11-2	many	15	CASSLGVAGEETQYF	TGTGCCAGCAGCTTAGGGGTAGCGGGAGAAGAGACCCAGTACTTC
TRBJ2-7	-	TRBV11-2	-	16	CASSLFAGASLYEQYF	TGTGCCAGCAGCTTATTCGCAGGAGCCAGTCTCTACGAGCAGTACTTC
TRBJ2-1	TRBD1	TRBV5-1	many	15	CASTPSGQEYNEQFF	TGCGCCAGCACCCCCAGTGGACAGGAATACAATGAGCAGTTCTTC
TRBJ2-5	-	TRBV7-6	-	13	CASLSSGAETQYF	TGTGCCAGTCTATCCTCCGGGGCAGAGACCCAGTACTTC
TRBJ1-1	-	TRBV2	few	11	CASEEGTEAFF	TGTGCCAGCGAGGAGGGCACTGAAGCTTTCTTT
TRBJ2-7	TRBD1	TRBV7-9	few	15	CASSHRDRDSYEQYF	TGTGCCAGCAGCCACCGGGACAGGGACTCCTACGAGCAGTACTTC
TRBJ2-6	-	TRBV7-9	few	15	CASSDQNSGANVLTF	TGTGCCAGCAGCGATCAGAACTCTGGGGCCAACGTCCTGACTTTC
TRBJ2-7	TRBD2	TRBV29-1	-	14	CSVEKLAGPGEQYF	TGCAGCGTTGAGAAGCTAGCGGGACCTGGCGAGCAGTACTTC
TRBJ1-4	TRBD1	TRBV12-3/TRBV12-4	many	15	CASSLAGTGVVKLFF	TGTGCCAGCAGTCTAGCCGGGACAGGGGTGGTAAAACTGTTTTTT
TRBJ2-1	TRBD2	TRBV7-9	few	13	CASSYSSSGGRFF	TGTGCCAGCAGCTATTCCTCTAGCGGGGGGCGGTTCTTC
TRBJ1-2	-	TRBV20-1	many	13	CSALDTWIYGYTF	TGCAGTGCTTTAGACACCTGGATCTATGGCTACACCTTC
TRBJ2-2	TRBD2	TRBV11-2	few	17	CASSLQGLAANTGELFF	TGTGCCAGCAGCTTACAGGGACTAGCGGCGAACACCGGGGAGCTGTTTTTT
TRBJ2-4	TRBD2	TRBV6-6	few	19	CASSPLWLAGGPRKNIQYF	TGTGCCAGCAGTCCCCTTTGGCTAGCGGGGGGGCCCCGCAAAAACATTCAGTACTTC
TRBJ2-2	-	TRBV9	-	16	CASSTGVGAHTGELFF	TGTGCCAGCAGCACCGGGGTGGGGGCCCACACCGGGGAGCTGTTTTTT